The clone carrying this T cell receptor beta chain was counted many times. Its antigen remains unknown. The library targeted TCRbeta and was prepared with unique molecular identifiers. TCRdb called the PCR reads again in MiXCR, with one record for every CDR3 protein. The table has about 980,000 distinct CDR3 sequences, under 30% seen once. V was shortened by 2 bases and J by 0 bases, with 14 bases between the two germline ends. Germline V gene lookup returns CDR1 SGHTA and CDR2 FQGTGA. CDR3 length: 18 residues. The data belong to a study of T-cell reconstitution after alpha-beta-depleted transplantation in children. General study results and limits: Reportedly, alpha-beta T cells present about two months post-transplant originated from several hundred expanded clones of graft origin.

Sequencing used PBMCs, mostly from graft donor cells, obtained 360 days after TCRalphabeta/CD19-depleted stem cell transplant. The V gene is TRBV7-3, the J gene TRBJ2-6, with D maybe TRBD1 (6 bases). This sequence was found in a boy less than two years old who had a stem cell transplant for SCID, so the T cells may come from the graft donor. This chain's CDR3 is CASSLQPGQSSGANVLTF. The CDR3 DNA reads TGTGCCAGCAGCTTACAACCGGGACAATCCTCTGGGGCCAACGTCCTGACTTTC.